This is a list of T cell receptor beta chains from one sample in a study of neurological immune-mediated disorders. TCRdb itself ran the 5' RACE reads through MiXCR, one entry per CDR3 protein. The table lists roughly 80,000 distinct CDR3 sequences, 9.4% of them singletons. Sequences were obtained from PBMCs. These receptors all stem from a man aged 45 to 65 in good health. Both conserved end residues are part of each CDR3. The D gene is left open where the match is weak. Size is stated for part of the rows, as once, few or many counts, or as a class when the clone is expanded.

clone_size	v_call	d_call	j_call	cdr3_nt	cdr3_aa
many	TRBV18	TRBD2	TRBJ2-3	TGTGCCAGCTCACCCCTTCGACTAGCGGCAACGGGAGATACGCAGTATTTT	CASSPLRLAATGDTQYF
many	TRBV3-1	-	TRBJ2-4	TGTGCCAGCAAGGGGCCGGAAAACATTCAGTACTTC	CASKGPENIQYF
many	TRBV20-1	TRBD1	TRBJ2-5	TGCAGTGCTAGAAAAACAGGGGTCCAAGAGACCCAGTACTTC	CSARKTGVQETQYF
-	TRBV27	-	TRBJ2-1	TGTGCCACCAAATTTTCTCCAGGGTCCCGCTCGGTCAATGAGCAGTTCTTC	CATKFSPGSRSVNEQFF
many	TRBV5-1	-	TRBJ2-1	TGCGCCAGCAGCTCACAGACCTCCAGCCTCTACAATGAGCAGTTCTTC	CASSSQTSSLYNEQFF
many	TRBV7-8	TRBD2	TRBJ2-1	TGTGCCAGCAGTAGGGGACAGACCCAAAGGGGGACTAGCGGGAGGGTAAATGAGCAGTTCTTC	CASSRGQTQRGTSGRVNEQFF
many	TRBV5-6	-	TRBJ2-1	TGTGCCAGCAGCTTGGCTGCGGTCTCCTACAATGAGCAGTTCTTC	CASSLAAVSYNEQFF
many	TRBV20-1	-	TRBJ2-7	TGCAGTGCTAGGGTTGCGGGTTGGTCCGAGCAGTACTTC	CSARVAGWSEQYF
many	TRBV15	TRBD1	TRBJ2-6	TGTGCCACCAGCATCCGGCACGGGACAGGGGGCACTGGGGCCAACGTCCTGACTTTC	CATSIRHGTGGTGANVLTF
many	TRBV21-1	-	TRBJ2-1	TGTGCCAGCAGCAAAAGCAACGGCTGGTCCTACAATGAGCAGTTCTTC	CASSKSNGWSYNEQFF
many	TRBV20-1	-	TRBJ2-1	TGCAGTGCTAGAGATTACGAACTCGACTACAATGAGCAGTTCTTC	CSARDYELDYNEQFF
many	TRBV5-5	TRBD1	TRBJ1-6	TGTGCCAGCAGCTCAGGGGGCCGAGACCAAAATTCACCCCTCCACTTT	CASSSGGRDQNSPLHF
many	TRBV7-9	TRBD2	TRBJ2-1	TGTGCCAGCAGCTTAGCTGGGACTAGCAATGAGCAGTTCTTC	CASSLAGTSNEQFF
many	TRBV11-3	TRBD1	TRBJ2-3	TGTGCCAGCAGCTTGAGAAGGGGGCTGGCAGATACGCAGTATTTT	CASSLRRGLADTQYF
many	TRBV7-2	-	TRBJ2-3	TGTGCCAGCACCCGAGGTGACGGAACAGATACGCAGTATTTT	CASTRGDGTDTQYF
many	TRBV28	-	TRBJ2-2	TGTGCCACCACGCTTGACTGGGGGCAAAACACCGGGGAGCTGTTTTTT	CATTLDWGQNTGELFF
many	TRBV29-1	-	TRBJ1-5	TGCAGCGTTGCGGTAGGAAATGGCAATCAGCCCCAGCATTTT	CSVAVGNGNQPQHF
many	TRBV29-1	-	TRBJ2-5	TGCAGCGTCGCTCGACGGGGACAAGAGACCCAGTACTTC	CSVARRGQETQYF
many	TRBV27	TRBD2	TRBJ2-5	TGTGCCAGCAGTTTAATGGGACTAGCGGGGGATAATGCCGAGACCCAGTACTTC	CASSLMGLAGDNAETQYF
many	TRBV7-3	-	TRBJ2-2	TGTGCCAGCAGCTTAACGACCGCAAGGACCGGGGAGCTGTTTTTT	CASSLTTARTGELFF
many	TRBV7-9	TRBD1	TRBJ1-5	TGTGCCAGCAGCTTGGACAGGGGTGATCAGCCCCAGCATTTT	CASSLDRGDQPQHF
many	TRBV20-1	-	TRBJ1-2	TGCAGCCTTTCAACAGTCGGCAATTATGGCTACACCTTC	CSLSTVGNYGYTF
-	TRBV4-2	TRBD1	TRBJ2-1	TGTGCCACCAGCCGGGACAGGGTTTCCCATGAGCAGTTCTTC	CATSRDRVSHEQFF
many	TRBV20-1	TRBD2	TRBJ2-1	TGCAGTGCTAGAGATTTCTGGGGGACTAGCGGGGGTAATGAGCAGTTCTTC	CSARDFWGTSGGNEQFF
many	TRBV5-1	-	TRBJ2-7	TGCGCCAGCAGCTTGGTCGGGCAGGGGAAATCCTACGAGCAGTACTTC	CASSLVGQGKSYEQYF
many	TRBV20-1	TRBD1	TRBJ1-1	TGCAGTGCAAGACAGGGGAACACTGAAGCTTTCTTT	CSARQGNTEAFF
-	TRBV5-1	TRBD1	TRBJ1-1	TGCGCCAGCAGCTCGTCCATAGAAGGGACAGGCCGAGCTTTCTTT	CASSSSIEGTGRAFF
many	TRBV6-2/TRBV6-3	TRBD1	TRBJ2-7	TGTGCCAGCATCTCTGGCACAGGGGGAAGCTCCTACGAGCAGTACTTC	CASISGTGGSSYEQYF
many	TRBV5-1	TRBD1	TRBJ1-5	TGCGCCAGCAGCGAGGAACAGGGGGCGCGGAGCAATCAGCCCCAGCATTTT	CASSEEQGARSNQPQHF
many	TRBV4-1	-	TRBJ2-5	TGCGCCAGCAGCCAAGGGCCTAGCAAGGAGACCCAGTACTTC	CASSQGPSKETQYF
many	TRBV3-1	-	TRBJ2-4	TGTGCCAGCAGCCAAGGGCAAAACATTCAGTACTTC	CASSQGQNIQYF
many	TRBV11-2	TRBD2	TRBJ2-1	TGTGCCAGCAGCTTCCGACCGACTAGCGGGTTTAACAATGAGCAGTTCTTC	CASSFRPTSGFNNEQFF
many	TRBV5-1	-	TRBJ2-6	TGCGCCAGCAGCTCAGACGGCTCTGGGGCCAACGTCCTGACTTTC	CASSSDGSGANVLTF
many	TRBV28	-	TRBJ1-6	TGTGCCAGCAGTCCGACGGATTATAATTCACCCCTCCACTTT	CASSPTDYNSPLHF
many	TRBV12-3/TRBV12-4	-	TRBJ2-2	TGTGCCACCTACCCTGCGGGGCCGAACACCGGGGAGCTGTTTTTT	CATYPAGPNTGELFF
many	TRBV27	-	TRBJ1-2	TGTGCCAGCAGCACAACGAGGGGGGGCTACACCTTC	CASSTTRGGYTF
many	TRBV20-1	-	TRBJ1-6	TGCAGTGCTAGAGTTAAGACTCCCGGGGGGTATTCACCCCTCCACTTT	CSARVKTPGGYSPLHF
many	TRBV7-9	-	TRBJ2-1	TGTGCCAGCAGCTCCCCTCTGGGCTCCTACAATGAGCAGTTCTTC	CASSSPLGSYNEQFF
many	TRBV27	TRBD1	TRBJ2-1	TGTGCCAGCAGTTTCCGGGACAGGGTGGGTGAGCAGTTCTTC	CASSFRDRVGEQFF
-	TRBV30	-	TRBJ1-1	TGTGCCTGGGGCCGGGGCACCCCGAACACTGAAGCTTTCTTT	CAWGRGTPNTEAFF
-	TRBV28	TRBD2	TRBJ2-7	TGTGCCAGCTTGCGGGGGTCCAACTACGAGCAGTACTTC	CASLRGSNYEQYF
many	TRBV20-1	-	TRBJ2-1	TGCAGTGCTAGTAACCCCCCTATCCCCAATGAGCAGTTCTTC	CSASNPPIPNEQFF
many	TRBV28	TRBD1	TRBJ2-1	TGTGCCAGCAGTTCGGCCCAGGGGGCCCTCGGGGTTGGCAATGAGCAGTTCTTC	CASSSAQGALGVGNEQFF
many	TRBV7-8	-	TRBJ1-2	TGTGCCAGCAGTTTCCACGGGGTTGATGGCTACACCTTC	CASSFHGVDGYTF
many	TRBV4-2	TRBD1	TRBJ1-6	TGTGCCAGCAGCCAAACTCCGGGACAGCTTAATTCACCCCTCCACTTT	CASSQTPGQLNSPLHF
many	TRBV6-5	TRBD1	TRBJ2-7	TGTGCCAGCAGGACCCCACAGGGGGCGGTCTACGAGCAGTACTTC	CASRTPQGAVYEQYF
many	TRBV12-3/TRBV12-4	TRBD2	TRBJ2-5	TGTGCCAGCACCCGATTCGCGCTAGCGGGAGGAGAGACCCAGTACTTC	CASTRFALAGGETQYF
many	TRBV25-1	-	TRBJ1-1	TGTGCCAGCACAGGTCTGCAGGGAAGTTCAGCTTTCTTT	CASTGLQGSSAFF
many	TRBV5-1	-	TRBJ2-7	TGCGCCAGCAGAGCAGGCTTCTCCTACGAGCAGTACTTC	CASRAGFSYEQYF
many	TRBV5-5	TRBD1	TRBJ2-3	TGTGCCAGCAGCTTATCCGGACAGGGGGGAACAGATACGCAGTATTTT	CASSLSGQGGTDTQYF
-	TRBV20-1	-	TRBJ1-1	TGCAGTGCACCCCCCATACAGGCGAACACTGAAGCTATCTTT	CSAPPIQANTEAIF
few	TRBV12-3/TRBV12-4	TRBD2	TRBJ2-7	TGTGCCAGCAACACAAACGGGCTAGCGGTAGTCGAGCAGTACTTC	CASNTNGLAVVEQYF
many	TRBV12-3/TRBV12-4	TRBD2	TRBJ2-1	TGTGCCAGCAGTTCCCCCAGAGGTTCCCGGGGGGACAATGAGCAGTTCTTC	CASSSPRGSRGDNEQFF
many	TRBV12-3/TRBV12-4	-	TRBJ1-2	TGTGCCAGCAGCTCTGAGGTCTATGGCTACACCTTC	CASSSEVYGYTF
many	TRBV6-5	-	TRBJ2-6	TGTGCCAGCAGTTACTCGCGCGGCGGTGGGGCCAACGTCCTGACTTTC	CASSYSRGGGANVLTF
many	TRBV20-1	-	TRBJ1-2	TGCAGTGCTAGGACAGGCTATGGCTACACCTTC	CSARTGYGYTF
many	TRBV12-3/TRBV12-4	-	TRBJ2-1	TGTGCCAGCAATATAAAGGGGTTGTCCAATGAGCAGTTCTTC	CASNIKGLSNEQFF
many	TRBV29-1	TRBD2	TRBJ2-7	TGCAGCGGCGGGCTAGCGGGAGGGCCTGTCATCGAGCAGTACTTC	CSGGLAGGPVIEQYF
many	TRBV7-2	TRBD2	TRBJ2-1	TGTGCCAGCAAAGTACTAGCGGGAGAAGTTAATGAGCAGTTCTTC	CASKVLAGEVNEQFF